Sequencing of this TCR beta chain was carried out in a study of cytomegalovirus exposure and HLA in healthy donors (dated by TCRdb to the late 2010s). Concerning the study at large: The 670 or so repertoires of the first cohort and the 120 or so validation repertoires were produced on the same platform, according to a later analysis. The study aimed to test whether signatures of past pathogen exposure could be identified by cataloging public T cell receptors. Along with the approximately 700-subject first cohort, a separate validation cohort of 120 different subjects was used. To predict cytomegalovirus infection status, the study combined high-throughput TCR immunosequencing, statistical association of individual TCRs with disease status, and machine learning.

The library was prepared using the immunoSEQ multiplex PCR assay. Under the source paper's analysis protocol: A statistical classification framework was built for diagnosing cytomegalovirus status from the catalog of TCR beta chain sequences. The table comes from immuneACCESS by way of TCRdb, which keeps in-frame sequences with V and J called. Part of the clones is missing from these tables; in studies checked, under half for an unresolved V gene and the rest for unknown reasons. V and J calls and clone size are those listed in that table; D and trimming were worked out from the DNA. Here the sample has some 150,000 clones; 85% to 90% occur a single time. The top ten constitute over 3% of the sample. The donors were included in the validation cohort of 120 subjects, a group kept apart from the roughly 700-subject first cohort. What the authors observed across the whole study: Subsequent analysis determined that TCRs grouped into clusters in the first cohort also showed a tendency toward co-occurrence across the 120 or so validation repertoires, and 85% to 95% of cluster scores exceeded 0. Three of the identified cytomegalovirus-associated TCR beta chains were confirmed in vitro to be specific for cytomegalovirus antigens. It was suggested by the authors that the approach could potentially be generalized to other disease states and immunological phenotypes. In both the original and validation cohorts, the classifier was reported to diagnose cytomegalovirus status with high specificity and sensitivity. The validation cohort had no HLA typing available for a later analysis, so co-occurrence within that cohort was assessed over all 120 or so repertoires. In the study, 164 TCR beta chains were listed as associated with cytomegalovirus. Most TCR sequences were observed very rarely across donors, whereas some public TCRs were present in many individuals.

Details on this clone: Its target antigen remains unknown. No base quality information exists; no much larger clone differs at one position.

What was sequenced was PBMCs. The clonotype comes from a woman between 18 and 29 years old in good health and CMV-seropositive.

The nucleotide sequence reads TGTGCCAGCAGTGAAGGACTGAGATACTACGAGCAGTACTTC. This is translated as CASSEGLRYYEQYF. The rearranged chain carries TRBV6-1 and TRBJ2-7; the D gene cannot be named for sure. The germline V gene specifies MNHNS as CDR1 and SASEGT as CDR2. The CDR3 holds 14 amino acids from the cysteine to the phenylalanine. Of the read, only the CDR3 DNA is kept; its 42 bases are in frame from base 1. The trim is 1 base for V and 3 bases for J, with a gap of 10 bases between the germline ends.